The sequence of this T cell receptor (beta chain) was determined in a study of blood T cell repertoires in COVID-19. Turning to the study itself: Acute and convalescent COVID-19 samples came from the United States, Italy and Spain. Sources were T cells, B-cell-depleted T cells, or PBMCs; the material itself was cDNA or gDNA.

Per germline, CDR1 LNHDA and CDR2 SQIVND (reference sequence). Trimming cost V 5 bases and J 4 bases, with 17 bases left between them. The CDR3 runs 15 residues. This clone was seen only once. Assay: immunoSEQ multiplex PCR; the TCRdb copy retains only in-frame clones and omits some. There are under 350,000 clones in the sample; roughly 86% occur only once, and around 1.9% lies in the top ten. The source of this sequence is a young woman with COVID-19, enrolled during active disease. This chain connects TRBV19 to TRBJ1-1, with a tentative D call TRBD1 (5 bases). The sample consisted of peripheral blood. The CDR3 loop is CASSPHRGTGTEAFF. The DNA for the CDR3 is TGTGCCAGTAGTCCTCATAGAGGGACTGGCACTGAAGCTTTCTTT.